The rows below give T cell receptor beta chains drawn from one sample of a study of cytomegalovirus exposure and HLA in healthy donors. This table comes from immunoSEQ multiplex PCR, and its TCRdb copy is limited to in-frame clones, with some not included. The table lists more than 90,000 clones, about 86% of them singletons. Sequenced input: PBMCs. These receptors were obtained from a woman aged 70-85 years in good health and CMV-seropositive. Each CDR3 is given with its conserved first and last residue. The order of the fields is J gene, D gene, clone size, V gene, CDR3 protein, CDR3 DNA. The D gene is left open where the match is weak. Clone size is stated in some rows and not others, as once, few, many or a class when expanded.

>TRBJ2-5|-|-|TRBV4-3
CASSQVFGREETQYF
TGCGCCAGCAGCCAGGTTTTCGGGAGAGAGGAGACCCAGTACTTC
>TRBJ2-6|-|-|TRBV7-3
CASSPSSGANVLTF
TGTGCCAGCAGTCCTAGCTCTGGGGCCAACGTCCTGACTTTC
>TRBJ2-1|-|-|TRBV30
CAWSDSTLLPEQFF
TGTGCCTGGAGTGACTCGACTCTTCTCCCTGAGCAGTTCTTC
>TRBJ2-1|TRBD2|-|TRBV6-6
CASTDSGRYEQFF
TGTGCCAGCACCGATAGCGGGAGGTATGAGCAGTTCTTC
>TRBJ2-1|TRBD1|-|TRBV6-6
CASSYGQGAYNEQFF
TGTGCCAGCAGTTACGGGCAGGGGGCCTACAATGAGCAGTTCTTC
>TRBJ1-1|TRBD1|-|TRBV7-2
CASSLLGTGLNTEAFF
TGTGCCAGCAGCTTATTGGGGACAGGGCTGAACACTGAAGCTTTCTTT
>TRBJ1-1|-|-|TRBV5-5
CASSNEGLNTEAFF
TGTGCCAGCAGCAACGAGGGCCTCAACACTGAAGCTTTCTTT
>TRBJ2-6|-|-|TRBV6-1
CASSSTSSGANVLTF
TGTGCCAGCAGTTCTACTAGCTCTGGGGCCAACGTCCTGACTTTC
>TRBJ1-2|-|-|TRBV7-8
CASSLGLGNYGYTF
TGTGCCAGCAGCTTAGGGCTTGGTAACTATGGCTACACCTTC
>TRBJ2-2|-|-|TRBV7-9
CASSLASVTGELFF
TGTGCCAGCAGCTTAGCCTCTGTCACCGGGGAGCTGTTTTTT
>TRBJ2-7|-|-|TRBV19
CASSKAVFSRADGQYF
TGTGCCAGTAGTAAAGCGGTATTCTCCCGGGCGGACGGGCAGTACTTC
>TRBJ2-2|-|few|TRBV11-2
CASSRGKGAGELFF
TGTGCCAGCAGTCGAGGGAAGGGCGCCGGGGAGCTGTTTTTT
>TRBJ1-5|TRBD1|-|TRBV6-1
CASRDQGGSNQPQHF
TGTGCCAGCAGAGACCAGGGGGGCAGCAATCAGCCCCAGCATTTT
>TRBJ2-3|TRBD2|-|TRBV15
CATSRDRTSGRITDTQYF
TGTGCCACCAGCAGAGATCGGACTAGCGGGAGGATCACAGATACGCAGTATTTT
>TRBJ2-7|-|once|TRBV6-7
CASSPTPGQPTYEQYF
TGTGCCAGCAGTCCCACCCCCGGACAGCCCACCTACGAGCAGTACTTC
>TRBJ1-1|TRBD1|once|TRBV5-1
CASRSSGGQTEAFF
TGCGCCAGCAGGTCGTCAGGGGGGCAAACTGAAGCTTTCTTT
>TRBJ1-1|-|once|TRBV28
CASSPPGGLNTEAFF
TGTGCCAGCAGTCCTCCGGGGGGGCTGAACACTGAAGCTTTCTTT
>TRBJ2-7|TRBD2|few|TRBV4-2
CASSQETGGKDEQYF
TGTGCCAGCAGCCAAGAGACGGGAGGGAAGGACGAGCAGTACTTC
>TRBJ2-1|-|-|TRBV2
CASLGLRDFYRNEQFF
TGTGCCAGCCTAGGACTCCGGGACTTCTATCGTAATGAGCAGTTCTTC
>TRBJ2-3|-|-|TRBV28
CASSKGGTLSTDTQYF
TGTGCCAGCTCAAAAGGCGGGACCCTTAGCACAGATACGCAGTATTTT
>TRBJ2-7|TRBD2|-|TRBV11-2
CASSRREVLSYEQYF
TGTGCCAGCAGCCGGCGGGAGGTCCTCTCCTACGAGCAGTACTTC
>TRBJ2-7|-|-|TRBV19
CASSSGDRYEQYF
TGTGCCAGTAGCTCGGGGGACCGCTACGAGCAGTACTTC
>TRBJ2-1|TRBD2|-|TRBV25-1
CASSERPSGGYNEQFF
TGTGCCAGCAGTGAAAGACCAAGCGGGGGGTACAATGAGCAGTTCTTC
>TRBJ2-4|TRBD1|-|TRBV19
CASNDRGVAKNIQYF
TGTGCCAGTAATGACAGGGGAGTAGCCAAAAACATTCAGTACTTC
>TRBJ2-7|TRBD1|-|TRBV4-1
CASSTPGQGYEQYF
TGCGCCAGCAGCACACCGGGACAGGGCTACGAGCAGTACTTC
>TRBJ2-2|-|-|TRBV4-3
CASSRDRQGAGELFF
TGCGCCAGCAGCCGAGACCGTCAAGGGGCCGGGGAGCTGTTTTTT
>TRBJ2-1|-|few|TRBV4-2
CASSQEFYNNEQFF
TGTGCCAGCAGCCAAGAATTTTACAACAATGAGCAGTTCTTC
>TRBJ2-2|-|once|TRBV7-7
CASSSLGRTGELFF
TGTGCTAGCAGCTCATTGGGGCGCACCGGGGAGCTGTTTTTT
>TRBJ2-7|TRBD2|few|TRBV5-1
CASSIDRTSGRGEQYF
TGCGCCAGCAGCATCGACCGGACTAGCGGGAGAGGCGAGCAGTACTTC